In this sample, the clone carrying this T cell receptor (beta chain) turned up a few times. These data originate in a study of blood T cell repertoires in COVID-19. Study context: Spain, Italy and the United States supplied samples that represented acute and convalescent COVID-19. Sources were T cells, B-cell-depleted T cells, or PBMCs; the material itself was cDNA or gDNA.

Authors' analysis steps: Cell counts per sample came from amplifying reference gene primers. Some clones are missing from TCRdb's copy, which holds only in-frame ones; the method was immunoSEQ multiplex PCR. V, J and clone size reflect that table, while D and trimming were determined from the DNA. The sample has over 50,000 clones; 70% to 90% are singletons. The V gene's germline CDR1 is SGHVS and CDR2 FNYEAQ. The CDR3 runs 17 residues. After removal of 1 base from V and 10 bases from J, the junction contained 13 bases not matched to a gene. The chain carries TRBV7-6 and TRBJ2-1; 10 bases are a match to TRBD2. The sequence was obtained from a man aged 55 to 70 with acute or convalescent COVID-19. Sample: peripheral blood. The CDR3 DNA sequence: TGTGCCAGCAGCTTAGATACGTCTAGCGGGGGCCAGGGGGAGCAGTTCTTC. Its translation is CASSLDTSSGGQGEQFF.